This entry concerns a single T cell receptor (beta chain). There are 16 residues in the CDR3. Germline trimming cut 6 bases from V and 3 bases from J; bases unmatched to any gene: 10. CDR1 is MNHGY, CDR2 SAAAGT, per germline. Data came from immunoSEQ multiplex PCR; TCRdb stores just in-frame clones and leaves some out. This table holds some 400,000 clones, about 90% found once. This sample is drawn from a study of blood T cell repertoires in COVID-19. The chain carries TRBV6-8 and TRBJ1-3; TRBD1 aligns across 8 bases. This sequence originates from a woman in her fifties or sixties with COVID-19, enrolled during active disease. The sample comprised peripheral blood. The CDR3 protein is CASRPDRGSRGNTIYF. CDR3 sequence (DNA): TGTGCCAGCAGGCCCGACAGGGGATCCCGTGGAAACACCATATATTTT.